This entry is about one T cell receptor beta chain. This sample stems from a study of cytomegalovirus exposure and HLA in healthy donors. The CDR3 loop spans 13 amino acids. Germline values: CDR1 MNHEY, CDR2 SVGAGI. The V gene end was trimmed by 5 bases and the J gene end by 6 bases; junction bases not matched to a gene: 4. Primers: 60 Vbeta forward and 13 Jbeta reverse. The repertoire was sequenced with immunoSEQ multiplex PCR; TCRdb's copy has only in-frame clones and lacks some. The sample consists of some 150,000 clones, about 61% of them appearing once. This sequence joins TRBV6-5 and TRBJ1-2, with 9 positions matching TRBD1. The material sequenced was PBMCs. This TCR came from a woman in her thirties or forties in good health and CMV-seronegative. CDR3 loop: CASSLDRGDGYTF. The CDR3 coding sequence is TGTGCCAGCAGTCTCGACAGGGGGGATGGCTACACCTTC.